The clone carrying this TCR beta chain was recorded a few times. The antigen is unknown. The data stem from a study of T cells in Graves' hyperthyroidism and ophthalmopathy. The TCR beta CDR3 regions underwent amplification using RNA transcripts as the source. The HTBI primer set served for first-round RT-PCR of the TCR CDR3. TCRdb passed the multiplex PCR reads through MiXCR, listing each CDR3 protein once. The table has 470,000 or so distinct CDR3 sequences, less than 25% seen once. Trimming took 3 bases from V and 3 from J, leaving 9 bases between them. This CDR3 is 14 amino acids long. Germline values: CDR1 SGHRS, CDR2 YFSETQ. Study observations and caveats: Among clonotypes expanded in thyroid above 0.001, most were also found in blood.

The TCR originated in a young man with Graves' hyperthyroidism. The V and J genes are TRBV5-1 and TRBJ2-2; D is undetermined. The sequencing sample was made of blood. Here the CDR3 DNA reads TGCGCCAGCAGCTCGAATGTCTACACCGGGGAGCTGTTTTTT. This encodes CASSSNVYTGELFF.